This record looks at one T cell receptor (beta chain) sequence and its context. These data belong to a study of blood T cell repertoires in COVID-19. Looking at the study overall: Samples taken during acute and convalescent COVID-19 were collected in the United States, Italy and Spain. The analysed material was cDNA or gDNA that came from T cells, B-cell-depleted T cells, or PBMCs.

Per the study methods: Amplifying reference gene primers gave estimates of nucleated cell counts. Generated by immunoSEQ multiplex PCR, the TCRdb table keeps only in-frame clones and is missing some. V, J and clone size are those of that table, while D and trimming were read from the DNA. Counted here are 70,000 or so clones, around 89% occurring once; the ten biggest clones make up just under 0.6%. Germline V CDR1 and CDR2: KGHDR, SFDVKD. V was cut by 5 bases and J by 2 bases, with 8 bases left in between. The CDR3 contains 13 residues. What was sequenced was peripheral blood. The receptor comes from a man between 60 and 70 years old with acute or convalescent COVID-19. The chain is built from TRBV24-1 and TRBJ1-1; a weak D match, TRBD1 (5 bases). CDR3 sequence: CATSARVNTEAFF. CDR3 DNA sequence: TGTGCCACCAGTGCCAGGGTAAACACTGAAGCTTTCTTT.